One sample yielded the 22 T cell receptor beta chains listed below, sequenced in a study of T cells after yellow fever vaccination. TCRdb independently ran MiXCR on the 5' RACE reads; one entry per CDR3 protein. The table records under 250,000 distinct CDR3 sequences, 6.9% of them present only once. Sequencing was performed on CD4+ T cells sorted from PBMCs, taken 15 days after the yellow fever booster vaccination. The receptors stem from a man under 40 who received the YFV17D yellow fever vaccine.

The chain uses TRBV7-2 and TRBJ2-1; the match to TRBD2 covers 9 bases. This CDR3 spans 16 amino acids. Looked up from germline, CDR1 is SGHTA and CDR2 is FQGNSA. V was clipped by 5 bases and J by 1 base; unmatched bases: 6. CDR3 sequence (DNA): TGTGCCAGCAGCCCAGGACTAGCGTCTTCCTACAATGAGCAGTTCTTC. It codes for CASSPGLASSYNEQFF. Filled out from reference TRBV7-2 and TRBJ2-1, the complete variable domain reads GAGVSQSPSNKVTEKGKDVELRCDPISGHTALYWYRQSLGQGLEFLIYFQGNSAPDKSGLPSDRFSAERTGGSVSTLTIQRTQQEDSAVYLCASSPGLASSYNEQFFGPGTRLTVL.

This clonotype was seen repeatedly, ten times or more. The chain employs TRBV2 and TRBJ2-2; D remains unclear. The V end lost 5 bases, the J end lost 0 bases, and 7 bases lay between the germline ends. Germline values: CDR1 SNHLY, CDR2 FYNNEI. The CDR3 is made up of 14 amino acids. The chain's CDR3 is CASSWSPNTGELFF. CDR3 nucleotides: TGTGCCAGCAGTTGGAGTCCGAACACCGGGGAGCTGTTTTTT. Complete variable domain (other parts from reference TRBV2 and TRBJ2-2): EPEVTQTPSHQVTQMGQEVILRCVPISNHLYFYWYRQILGQKVEFLVSFYNNEISEKSEIFDDQFSVERPDGSNFTLKIRSTKLEDSAMYFCASSWSPNTGELFFGEGSRLTVL.

This clonotype occurred a few times. CDR3 sequence: CSARGLAGGGETQYF. Written as DNA, the CDR3 is TGCAGTGCTAGGGGACTAGCGGGAGGCGGTGAGACCCAGTACTTC. The chain recombines TRBV20-1 with TRBJ2-5; TRBD2 agrees at 15 bases. Germline loops: CDR1 DFQATT, CDR2 SNEGSKA (reference sequence). The V gene end was trimmed by 3 bases and the J gene end by 5 bases; junction bases not matched to a gene: 4. The CDR3 runs to 15 residues.

This clonotype was seen more than once but under ten times. This chain joins TRBV5-4 and TRBJ2-7; D is undetermined. The V end lost 0 bases, the J end lost 5 bases, and 18 bases lay between the germline ends. The CDR3 consists of 16 residues. From germline, CDR1 is SGHNT and CDR2 YYREEE (reference sequence). CDR3 in amino acids: CASSLGGRSRSNEQYF. CDR3 DNA sequence: TGTGCCAGCAGCTTGGGAGGCCGGAGTAGGTCGAACGAGCAGTACTTC.

This clonotype was seen ten or more times. The chain joins TRBV6-5 to TRBJ2-7; D possibly uses TRBD1 or TRBD2 (5 bases each). The germline V gene has CDR1 MNHEY and CDR2 SVGAGI. The CDR3 runs to 15 residues. The V gene lost 6 bases and the J gene lost 2 bases, with 17 bases spanning the gap. The CDR3 DNA follows: TGTGCCAGCAGCGACTCCGGGACGCTTGCCTACGAGCAGTACTTC. It encodes CASSDSGTLAYEQYF.

The chain combines TRBV4-3 with TRBJ2-3, with TRBD1 matching 8 bases. Per germline, CDR1 LGHNA and CDR2 YSLEER. This CDR3 contains 13 residues. V was clipped by 6 bases and J by 14 bases; unmatched bases: 13. The CDR3 DNA sequence: TGCGCCAGCAGTTCAAGTTTGGACAGGGCGCTGTATTTT. It yields the protein CASSSSLDRALYF.

This clonotype was found a few times. CDR3 bases: TGCGCCAGCAGCTTGGAGGCGCTTGGGGCGGAAGAGACCCAGTACTTC. Amino acid sequence: CASSLEALGAEETQYF. The rearrangement joins TRBV5-1 to TRBJ2-5; D may be TRBD1 (5 bases). The CDR3 extends over 16 amino acids. Between the trimmed V and J ends, which lost 0 bases and 3 bases, there was a span of 15 bases. Germline V gives CDR1 SGHRS, CDR2 YFSETQ.

The V and J genes are TRBV29-1 and TRBJ2-5; the D gene is possibly TRBD2 (5 bases). The V end lost 3 bases, the J end lost 4 bases, and 15 bases lay between the germline ends. Germline CDR1 and CDR2: SQVTM and ANQGSEA. There are 14 residues in the CDR3. The CDR3, as DNA: TGCAGCGTTGAGCCAAGGACGGGGAGAGAGACCCAGTACTTC. It is translated as CSVEPRTGRETQYF.

This clonotype was seen only a few times. This chain links TRBV7-2 with TRBJ2-1; 8 bases are a match to TRBD2. V lost 1 base to trimming and J lost 5 bases; unmatched junction nucleotides: 7. CDR1 and CDR2 (germline): SGHTA, FQGNSA. The CDR3 spans 16 residues. In DNA form, the CDR3 reads TGTGCCAGCAGCTTAGTTGGGGCGGGAGGTCACAATGAGCAGTTCTTC. It translates to CASSLVGAGGHNEQFF.

This clonotype was seen a few times. The V gene is TRBV19, the J gene TRBJ2-2; tentatively, D is TRBD1 (6 bases). Per germline, CDR1 LNHDA and CDR2 SQIVND (reference sequence). Deletions cut 5 bases from V and 4 bases from J, with 11 bases between. There are 14 residues in the CDR3. The chain's CDR3 is CASSEQGVTGELFF. Here the CDR3 DNA reads TGTGCCAGTAGTGAACAGGGCGTCACCGGGGAGCTGTTTTTT.

At least ten counts were recorded for this clonotype. This sequence joins TRBV20-1 and TRBJ2-1; TRBD2 aligns across 7 bases. V gave up 3 bases and J gave up 9 bases; unmatched junction bases: 5. The V gene's germline CDR1 is DFQATT and CDR2 SNEGSKA (reference sequence). This CDR3 spans 12 amino acids. CDR3 DNA sequence: TGCAGTGCTAGGACTAGCTTAGTTGAGCAGTTCTTC. It is translated as CSARTSLVEQFF.

This clonotype has just a few counts. The chain is built from TRBV19 and TRBJ1-3; TRBD1 aligns across 8 bases. Germline CDR1 and CDR2: LNHDA and SQIVND (reference sequence). This CDR3 has 14 residues. Trimming took 7 bases from V and 4 from J; bases not matched to a gene: 6. The chain's CDR3 is CASTRTGLGNTIYF. The CDR3 DNA reads as TGTGCCAGTACCCGGACAGGGCTAGGAAACACCATATATTTT.

In this sample, this clonotype turned up a few times. This chain uses TRBV18 with TRBJ1-2; TRBD1 is a possible D gene (6 bases). Germline-derived CDR1 and CDR2 are KGHSH and LQKENI. Between the trimmed V and J ends, which lost 3 bases and 5 bases, there was a span of 13 bases. This CDR3 spans 14 amino acids. DNA for the CDR3: TGTGCCAGCTCACCTGACAGGCCCCTTTATGGCTACACCTTC. It codes for CASSPDRPLYGYTF.

There are many counts of this clonotype. This sequence joins TRBV9 and TRBJ2-7; no firm D call. Germline V gene sequence: CDR1 SGDLS, CDR2 YYNGEE. The CDR3 runs to 13 residues. Trimming pared 0 bases from V and 4 bases from J, leaving 8 bases between. The CDR3 loop reads CASSVAPSYEQYF. The CDR3 nucleotides are TGTGCCAGCAGCGTAGCCCCCTCATACGAGCAGTACTTC.

This clonotype was counted many times. The DNA of the CDR3 is TGCGCCAGCAACCGGGACACCCTCGATACGCAGTATTTT. Translating gives CASNRDTLDTQYF. The chain couples TRBV5-1 to TRBJ2-3; D is possibly TRBD1 (6 bases). V was shortened by 6 bases and J by 6 bases, with 14 bases between the two germline ends. Germline V gives CDR1 SGHRS, CDR2 YFSETQ. This CDR3 spans 13 amino acids.

This clonotype was seen many times. The chain couples TRBV6-5 to TRBJ2-1; 11 nucleotides match TRBD2. Germline assignment: CDR1 MNHEY and CDR2 SVGAGI. V lost 3 bases to trimming and J lost 9 bases; unmatched junction nucleotides: 10. The CDR3 runs 16 residues. The CDR3 here is CASSYHPTSGVGEQFF. The CDR3 DNA is TGTGCCAGCAGTTATCACCCGACTAGCGGGGTTGGTGAGCAGTTCTTC.

This clonotype is labeled as medium-sized. The chain is built from TRBV20-1 and TRBJ2-5; D may correspond to TRBD1 or TRBD2 (5 bases each). The CDR3 is 13 residues long. Germline values: CDR1 DFQATT, CDR2 SNEGSKA (reference sequence). CDR3 region: CSGMRGEGETQYF. The CDR3 nucleotides read TGCAGCGGGATGAGGGGAGAGGGAGAGACCCAGTACTTC.

This clonotype was observed a handful of times. The gene calls are TRBV5-1 and TRBJ2-3; 7 bases map to TRBD1. Per the germline V gene, CDR1 is SGHRS and CDR2 is YFSETQ. Trimming took 4 bases from V and 1 from J; bases not matched to a gene: 9. The CDR3 loop spans 16 amino acids. In DNA form, the CDR3 reads TGCGCCAGCAGCCGCTTAGACAGGGTAGGCACAGATACGCAGTATTTT. Translation gives CASSRLDRVGTDTQYF.

In this sample, this clonotype turned up a few times. This chain joins TRBV27 and TRBJ2-3; the match to TRBD2 covers 8 bases. The CDR3 has 17 residues. Germline V CDR1 and CDR2: MNHEY, SMNVEV (reference sequence). The J segment lost 6 bases and the V segment lost 0 bases, leaving 11 bases of the junction unmatched. CDR3 DNA: TGTGCCAGCAGTTTATCACCCCCCGGGAGGGCGGCGGATACGCAGTATTTT. Protein: CASSLSPPGRAADTQYF.

This chain joins TRBV11-3 and TRBJ2-5; D possibly matches TRBD1 or TRBD2 (5 bases each). Between the trimmed V and J ends, which lost 4 bases and 5 bases, there was a span of 11 bases. Germline-derived CDR1 and CDR2 are SGHNT and YENEEA. This CDR3 is 13 amino acids long. The CDR3 bases are TGTGCCAGCAGCTACTGGGACGGGGAGACCCAGTACTTC. It encodes CASSYWDGETQYF.

The V gene is TRBV7-9, the J gene TRBJ2-1; 7 nucleotides agree with TRBD1. The CDR3 is 12 amino acids. The germline V gene encodes CDR1 SEHNR and CDR2 FQNEAQ (reference sequence). The J segment lost 9 bases and the V segment lost 7 bases, leaving 6 bases of the junction unmatched. In DNA form, the CDR3 reads TGTGCCAGCATAAGGGGGCGCGGTGAGCAGTTCTTC. It yields the protein CASIRGRGEQFF.

The CDR3 is CSARGTSVAGELFF. CDR3 coding DNA: TGCAGTGCTAGAGGGACTAGTGTGGCCGGGGAGCTGTTTTTT. V is TRBV20-1 and J is TRBJ2-2; 7 nucleotides align to TRBD2. This CDR3 is built from 14 residues. V was clipped by 1 base and J by 6 bases; unmatched bases: 5. Germline assignment: CDR1 DFQATT and CDR2 SNEGSKA (reference sequence).